This T cell receptor beta chain was found in a study of cytomegalovirus exposure and HLA in healthy donors. V was shortened by 3 bases and J by 3 bases, with 14 bases between the two germline ends. This CDR3 has 15 residues. Germline assignment: CDR1 LGHNA and CDR2 YNFKEQ. Findings and limits, study-wide: Productive status was seen about 90% or about 30% of the time for most TCR beta V segments in an earlier analysis. By HLA locus, TCR association rates varied in a later analysis, with DRB1 showing the most and HLA-C the fewest. Most TCR sequences were rare, but some public TCRs occurred in many donors.

Among the donors, all were healthy bone marrow donors. As regards this clone: The antigen is not known.

A multiplex PCR was run with 60 Vbeta primers and 13 Jbeta primers. Some clones are missing from TCRdb's copy, which holds only in-frame ones; the method was immunoSEQ multiplex PCR. This table holds around 130,000 clones, about 69% found once. J is TRBJ1-2 and V is TRBV4-2; D ambiguous. The clonotype comes from a young man in good health and CMV-seronegative. The sample taken for sequencing was PBMCs. The CDR3 DNA reads as TGTGCCAGCAGCCAGGTCGGGAGCACGGACTATGGCTACACCTTC. Amino acids: CASSQVGSTDYGYTF.